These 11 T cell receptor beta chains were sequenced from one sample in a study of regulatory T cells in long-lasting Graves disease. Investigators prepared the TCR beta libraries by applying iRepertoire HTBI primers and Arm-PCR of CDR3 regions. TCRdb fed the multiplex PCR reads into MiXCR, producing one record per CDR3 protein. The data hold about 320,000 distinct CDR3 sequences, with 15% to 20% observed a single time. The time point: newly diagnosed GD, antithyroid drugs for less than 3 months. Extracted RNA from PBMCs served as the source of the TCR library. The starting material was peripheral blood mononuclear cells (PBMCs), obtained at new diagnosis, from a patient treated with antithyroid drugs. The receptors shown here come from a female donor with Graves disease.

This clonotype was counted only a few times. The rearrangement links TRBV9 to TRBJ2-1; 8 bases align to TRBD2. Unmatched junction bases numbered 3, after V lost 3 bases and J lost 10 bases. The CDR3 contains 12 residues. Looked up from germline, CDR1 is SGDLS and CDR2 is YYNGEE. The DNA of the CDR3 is TGTGCCAGCAGCGGACCGGGGGGGGAGCAGTTCTTC. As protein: CASSGPGGEQFF.

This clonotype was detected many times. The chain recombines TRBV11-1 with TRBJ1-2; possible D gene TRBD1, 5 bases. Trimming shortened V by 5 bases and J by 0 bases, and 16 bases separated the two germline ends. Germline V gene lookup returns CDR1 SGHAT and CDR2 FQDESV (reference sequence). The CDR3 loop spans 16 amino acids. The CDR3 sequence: CASSTQGRTTNYGYTF. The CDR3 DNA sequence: TGTGCCAGCAGCACCCAGGGACGGACGACTAACTATGGCTACACCTTC.

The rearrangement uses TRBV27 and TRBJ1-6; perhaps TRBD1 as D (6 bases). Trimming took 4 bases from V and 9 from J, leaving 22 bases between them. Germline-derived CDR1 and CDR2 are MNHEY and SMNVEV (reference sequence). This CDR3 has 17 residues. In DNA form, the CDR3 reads TGTGCCAGCAGTTCCCCATTAACGACAGGAAGAGGTTCACCCCTCCACTTT. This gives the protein CASSSPLTTGRGSPLHF.

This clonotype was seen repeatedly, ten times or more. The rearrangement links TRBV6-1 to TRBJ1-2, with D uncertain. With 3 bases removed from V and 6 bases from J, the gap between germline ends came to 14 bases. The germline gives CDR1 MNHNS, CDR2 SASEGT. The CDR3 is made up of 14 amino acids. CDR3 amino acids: CASSEIVRFDGYTF. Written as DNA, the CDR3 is TGTGCCAGCAGTGAGATTGTCAGGTTTGATGGCTACACCTTC.

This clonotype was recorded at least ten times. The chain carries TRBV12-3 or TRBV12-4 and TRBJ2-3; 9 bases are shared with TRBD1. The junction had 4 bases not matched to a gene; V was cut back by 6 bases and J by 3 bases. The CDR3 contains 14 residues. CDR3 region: CASSSGTGTDTQYF. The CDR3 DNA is TGTGCCAGCAGCTCTGGGACAGGGACAGATACGCAGTATTTT.

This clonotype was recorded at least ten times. CDR3 sequence reads: CASSLSGGGSKVYQETQYF. For the CDR3, the DNA is TGTGCCAGCAGTTTATCGGGGGGGGGCAGTAAGGTCTACCAAGAGACCCAGTACTTC. This rearrangement joins TRBV27 to TRBJ2-5; the D gene is possibly TRBD2 (7 bases). The germline V gene encodes CDR1 MNHEY and CDR2 SMNVEV (reference sequence). This CDR3 has 19 amino acids. Trimming removed 0 bases at V and 0 bases at J, with 20 bases between.

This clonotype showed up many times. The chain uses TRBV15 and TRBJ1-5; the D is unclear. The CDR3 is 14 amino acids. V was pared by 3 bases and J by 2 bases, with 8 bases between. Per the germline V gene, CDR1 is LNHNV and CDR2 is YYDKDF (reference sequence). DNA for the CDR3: TGTGCCACCAGCAGGGGCTCGGGCAATCAGCCCCAGCATTTT. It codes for CATSRGSGNQPQHF.

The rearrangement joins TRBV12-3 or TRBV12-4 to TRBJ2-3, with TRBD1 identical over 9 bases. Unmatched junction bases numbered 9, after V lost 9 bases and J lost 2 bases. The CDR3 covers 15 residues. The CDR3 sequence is CASGGTGTNTDTQYF. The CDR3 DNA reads TGTGCCAGTGGGGGGACAGGGACAAACACAGATACGCAGTATTTT.

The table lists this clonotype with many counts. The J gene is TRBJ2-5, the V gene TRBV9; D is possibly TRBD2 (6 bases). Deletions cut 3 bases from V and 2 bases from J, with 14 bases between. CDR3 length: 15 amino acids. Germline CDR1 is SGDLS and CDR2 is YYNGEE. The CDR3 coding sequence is TGTGCCAGCAGCGCCGTAGGAGGGAGGCAAGAGACCCAGTACTTC. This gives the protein CASSAVGGRQETQYF.

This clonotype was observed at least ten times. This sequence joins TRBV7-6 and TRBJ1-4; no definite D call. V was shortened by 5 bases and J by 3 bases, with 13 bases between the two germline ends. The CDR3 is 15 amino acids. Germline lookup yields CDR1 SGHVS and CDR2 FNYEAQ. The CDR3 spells CASSLHQWANEKLFF. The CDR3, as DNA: TGTGCCAGCAGCCTCCACCAGTGGGCTAATGAAAAACTGTTTTTT.

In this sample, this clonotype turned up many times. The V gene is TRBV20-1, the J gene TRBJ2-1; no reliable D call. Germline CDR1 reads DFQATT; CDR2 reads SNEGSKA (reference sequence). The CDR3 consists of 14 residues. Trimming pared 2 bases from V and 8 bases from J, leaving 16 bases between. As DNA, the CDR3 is TGCAGTGCTAGATATGGACGGCTCGACGATGAGCAGTTCTTC. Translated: CSARYGRLDDEQFF.